This T cell receptor beta chain came from a study of CD8 T cells in Susac syndrome. Regarding the study as a whole: An acknowledgment was made by the study that its TCR sequencing and HLA analysis involved relatively few individuals. In total CD8+ repertoires, 15 to 20 Susac-specific public clones were found, and five or six in CD8+ TEMRA repertoires.

Turning to this clonotype: Its specificity is unknown.

RNA amounts of about 0.45 to 1 ug underwent reverse transcription with random hexamers. Coverage of TCR beta CDR3 amplification by immunoSEQ multiplex PCR extended to 54 Vbeta and 13 Jbeta. MiXCR was run by TCRdb on the immunoSEQ multiplex PCR reads, yielding one entry per CDR3 protein. This table holds 130,000 or so distinct CDR3 sequences, 90% to 95% found once. Material: CD8+ T cells from PBMCs. This clonotype originated in a human donor with Susac syndrome.

CDR3 protein: CASSIDGNKNIQYF. CDR3 coding DNA: TGTGCCAGCAGTATAGACGGAAACAAAAACATTCAGTACTTC. The gene calls are TRBV6-6 and TRBJ2-4; D not resolved. CDR3 length: 14 residues. V lost 5 bases to trimming and J lost 3 bases, with 11 bases between them. Germline V lookup: CDR1 MNHNY, CDR2 SVGAGI (reference sequence).